This T cell receptor beta chain derives from a study of blood T cell repertoires in COVID-19. About the research overall: Material from acute and convalescent COVID-19 was sourced from the United States, Italy and Spain. PBMCs, B-cell-depleted T cells, or T cells were the source of the cDNA or gDNA that made up the material.

The germline V and J ends were trimmed by 3 bases and 4 bases, with 10 bases remaining between them. CDR1 is SGHKS, CDR2 YYEKEE, per germline (reference sequence). This CDR3 spans 13 amino acids. Original processing notes: Using reference gene primer amplification, nucleated cell counts were estimated. Only in-frame clones appear in the TCRdb table, and some are missing; sequencing was by immunoSEQ multiplex PCR. That table gives V, J and clone size, and the DNA gave D and trimming. This table has fewer than 150,000 clones, around nine tenths appearing once. Material for sequencing was peripheral blood. This receptor was taken from a woman aged 40 to 49 with acute or convalescent COVID-19. This chain uses TRBV5-5 with TRBJ1-2; D may be TRBD1 (6 bases). The CDR3 loop reads CASSSGQFYGYTF. CDR3 DNA sequence: TGTGCCAGCAGCTCCGGACAGTTCTATGGCTACACCTTC.